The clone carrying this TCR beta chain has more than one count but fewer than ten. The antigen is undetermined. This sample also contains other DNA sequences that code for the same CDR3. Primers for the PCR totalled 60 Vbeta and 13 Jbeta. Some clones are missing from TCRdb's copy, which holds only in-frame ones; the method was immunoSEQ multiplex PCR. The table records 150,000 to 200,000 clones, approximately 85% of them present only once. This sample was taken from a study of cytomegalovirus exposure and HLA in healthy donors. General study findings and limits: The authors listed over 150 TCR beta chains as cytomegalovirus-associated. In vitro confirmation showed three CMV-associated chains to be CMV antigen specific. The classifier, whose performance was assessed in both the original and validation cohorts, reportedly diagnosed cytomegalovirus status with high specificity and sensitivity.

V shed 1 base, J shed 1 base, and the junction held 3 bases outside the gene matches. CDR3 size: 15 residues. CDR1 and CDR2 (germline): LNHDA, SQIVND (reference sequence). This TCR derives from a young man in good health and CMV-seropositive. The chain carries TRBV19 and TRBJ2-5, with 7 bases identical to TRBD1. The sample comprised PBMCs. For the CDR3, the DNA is TGTGCCAGTAGTATAGGATACAGGGGCCAAGAGACCCAGTACTTC. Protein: CASSIGYRGQETQYF.